This T cell receptor beta chain was profiled in a study of CD8+CD57+ T cells in acquired aplastic anemia. The study profiled TCR beta VDJ and CDR3 using genomic DNA as template. A single record per CDR3 protein comes from TCRdb applying MiXCR to the reads. The sample comprises 200,000 to 250,000 distinct CDR3 sequences, roughly 55% of which are singletons, and 25% to 30% rests with the top ten. V lost 4 bases to trimming and J lost 4 bases, with 10 bases between them. CDR1 SEHNR and CDR2 FQNEAQ come from the germline V gene (reference sequence). The CDR3 consists of 13 residues. This chain connects TRBV7-9 to TRBJ1-1, with D unresolved. This sequence originates from a human donor in good health. The source material was sorted CD4+, CD8+, or CD8+CD57+ T cells (not recorded which) from PBMCs. CDR3 loop: CASSSPTVTEAFF. The DNA for the CDR3 is TGTGCCAGCAGCTCGCCAACAGTCACTGAAGCTTTCTTT. Variable domain in full (rest from reference TRBV7-9 and TRBJ1-1): DTGVSQNPRHKITKRGQNVTFRCDPISEHNRLYWYRQTLGQGPEFLTYFQNEAQLEKSRLLSDRFSAERPKGSFSTLEIQRTEQGDSAMYLCASSSPTVTEAFFGQGTRLTVV.